Below are 29 T cell receptor beta chains sequenced from a single sample in a study of blood T cell repertoires in COVID-19 (dated by TCRdb to the early 2020s). The receptor library was made with the immunoSEQ multiplex PCR assay. TCRdb took this table from immuneACCESS and kept in-frame rearrangements with V and J called. Such tables lack part of the clones; where checked against another copy, unresolved V genes explain under half of the gap, and the rest is unexplained. Counted in this sample were roughly 290,000 clones; 75% to 95% of them appeared once. Of the sample, under 7% is held by the ten largest clones. Source material: peripheral blood. The receptors here all came from a woman in her 30s with COVID-19, enrolled during active disease.

The rearrangement links TRBV3-1 (or the pseudogene TRBV3-2) to TRBJ2-7; weak D call: TRBD2 (6 bases). Germline CDR1 and CDR2: LGHDT and YNNKEL (reference sequence). V was trimmed by 4 bases and J by 1 base, leaving 17 bases between them. The CDR3 has 16 amino acids. CDR3 sequence reads: CASSPGGLGGSYEQYF. The DNA of the CDR3 is TGTGCCAGCAGCCCTGGGGGACTTGGAGGGTCCTACGAGCAGTACTTC.

The chain recombines TRBV5-1 with TRBJ2-2; D not resolved. Germline CDR1 is SGHRS and CDR2 is YFSETQ. Trimming took 0 bases from V and 1 from J, leaving 7 bases between them. The length of the CDR3 is 15 residues. For the CDR3, the DNA is TGCGCCAGCAGCTTGGGCGGTCAGAACACCGGGGAGCTGTTTTTT. This translates into CASSLGGQNTGELFF.

The V call is TRBV7-2, the J call TRBJ2-3, with 8 bases aligning to TRBD1. The V gene end was trimmed by 3 bases and the J gene end by 5 bases; junction bases not matched to a gene: 4. Germline lookup yields CDR1 SGHTA and CDR2 FQGNSA. The CDR3 is made up of 14 amino acids. The chain's CDR3 is CASSFRQGIDTQYF. DNA of the CDR3: TGTGCCAGCAGCTTCCGACAGGGGATAGATACGCAGTATTTT.

The chain combines TRBV4-1 with TRBJ2-2, with a weak D call TRBD2 (5 bases). The CDR3 runs to 17 residues. The germline V gene encodes CDR1 MGHRA and CDR2 YSYEKL. V was pared by 0 bases and J by 0 bases, with 11 bases between. The CDR3 DNA is TGCGCCAGCAGCCAAGACTCCAATAGCGCGAACACCGGGGAGCTGTTTTTT. Residues: CASSQDSNSANTGELFF.

The chain has TRBV6-5 and TRBJ2-2; 10 bases fit TRBD1. Germline lookup yields CDR1 MNHEY and CDR2 SVGAGI. The length of the CDR3 is 16 residues. V lost 0 bases and J lost 5; bases outside the gene matches: 3. CDR3 in DNA: TGTGCCAGCAGTTACTCACGACAGGGGGCGACCGGGGAGCTGTTTTTT. Its protein is CASSYSRQGATGELFF.

This sequence joins TRBV5-8 and TRBJ2-7; D perhaps matches TRBD2 (6 bases). Per germline, CDR1 SGHTS and CDR2 YDEGEE. Trimming pared 9 bases from V and 2 bases from J, leaving 21 bases between. The CDR3 runs to 15 residues. The CDR3 DNA is TGTGCCATCTACCCCCTGACTAGAACTACCTACGAGCAGTACTTC. Translated: CAIYPLTRTTYEQYF.

This clone was observed once. This chain links TRBV5-4 with TRBJ2-7; 11 positions match TRBD1. The CDR3 is 15 amino acids. Germline trimming cut 3 bases from V and 2 bases from J; bases unmatched to any gene: 4. The V gene's germline CDR1 is SGHNT and CDR2 YYREEE (reference sequence). CDR3 in DNA: TGTGCCAGCAGCTCGGGACAGGGGGTTCCCTACGAGCAGTACTTC. Its translation is CASSSGQGVPYEQYF.

This chain uses TRBV10-3 with TRBJ2-5; 8 nucleotides align to TRBD1. Trimming at V came to 10 bases and at J to 2 bases, leaving 12 bases not matched to a gene. The germline V gene has CDR1 ENHRY and CDR2 SYGVKD. The CDR3 sequence is 15 residues long. CDR3 coding DNA: TGTGCCACGACACTCGGACAGGGTGAACAAGAGACCCAGTACTTC. Its translation is CATTLGQGEQETQYF.

The chain recombines TRBV6-5 with TRBJ1-3; 7 bases fit TRBD1. CDR3 length equals 16 residues. V lost 2 bases to trimming and J lost 2 bases; unmatched junction nucleotides: 6. CDR1 and CDR2 from the germline V gene are MNHEY and SVGAGI. CDR3 nucleotide sequence: TGTGCCAGCAGTTACGAGGGACAGAATACTGGAAACACCATATATTTT. This sequence encodes CASSYEGQNTGNTIYF.

This clone has only a few counts. The chain combines TRBV6-4 with TRBJ2-1, with TRBD2 matching 8 bases. With 2 bases clipped from V and 4 bases from J, the junction kept 4 bases outside the gene matches. CDR1 MRHNA and CDR2 SNTAGT come from the germline V gene. CDR3 size: 15 residues. The CDR3 here is CASSDGTRDYNEQFF. The CDR3 coding sequence is TGTGCCAGCAGTGACGGGACTAGGGATTACAATGAGCAGTTCTTC.

This clone showed up just a few times. The rearrangement uses TRBV5-1 and TRBJ1-2, with TRBD1 identical over 7 bases. The V and J ends lost 0 bases and 8 bases, in that order; junction bases with no gene match: 4. Per the germline V gene, CDR1 is SGHRS and CDR2 is YFSETQ. The CDR3 sequence is 13 residues long. The CDR3 coding sequence is TGCGCCAGCAGCTTGGCAGGGGGTAAGGGCTACACCTTC. As protein: CASSLAGGKGYTF.

This chain joins TRBV7-3 and TRBJ1-1, with 7 bases matching TRBD1. From germline, CDR1 is SGHTA and CDR2 FQGTGA. J lost 7 bases, V lost 5 bases, and 7 bases had no gene match. The CDR3 covers 13 residues. CDR3 loop: CASSATGQGEAFF. The DNA of the CDR3 is TGTGCCAGCAGCGCGACAGGGCAGGGTGAAGCTTTCTTT. Based on the CDR3 plus reference TRBV7-3 and TRBJ1-1, the full variable domain is GAGVSQTPSNKVTEKGKYVELRCDPISGHTALYWYRQSLGQGPEFLIYFQGTGAADDSGLPNDRFFAVRPEGSVSTLKIQRTERGDSAVYLCASSATGQGEAFFGQGTRLTVV.

This clone was picked up a small number of times. The sample holds other DNA sequences that translate to the same CDR3. V usage is TRBV5-4 and J usage is TRBJ2-5, with D maybe TRBD2 (5 bases). V lost 1 base to trimming and J lost 2 bases, with 6 bases between them. The V gene's germline CDR1 is SGHNT and CDR2 YYREEE (reference sequence). CDR3 size: 13 residues. The CDR3 spells CASSLREQETQYF. The DNA of the CDR3 is TGTGCCAGCAGCTTGAGGGAGCAAGAGACCCAGTACTTC.

This clone showed up just once. The chain employs TRBV6-4 and TRBJ2-3; 11 positions match TRBD2. CDR3 length: 14 residues. V shed 4 bases and J 6 bases; nucleotides not matched to a gene: 3. The germline gives CDR1 MRHNA, CDR2 SNTAGT. CDR3 sequence: CASSAGLAADTQYF. For the CDR3, the DNA is TGTGCCAGCAGTGCGGGACTAGCGGCGGATACGCAGTATTTT.

The DNA for the CDR3 is TGTGCCAGCAGCCAAGTGAGCGGGGGTAATGAGCAGTTCTTC. Translated, it gives CASSQVSGGNEQFF. V is TRBV7-6 and J is TRBJ2-1, with TRBD2 matching 8 bases. CDR3 length equals 14 residues. V lost 5 bases, J lost 7 bases, and 7 bases stayed unmatched. CDR1 and CDR2 from the germline V gene are SGHVS and FNYEAQ. Full variable domain (remainder filled in from reference TRBV7-6 and TRBJ2-1): GAGVSQSPRYKVTKRGQDVALRCDPISGHVSLYWYRQALGQGPEFLTYFNYEAQQDKSGLPNDRFSAERPEGSISTLTIQRTEQRDSAMYRCASSQVSGGNEQFFGPGTRLTVL.

The chain has TRBV14 and TRBJ2-5; 9 bases match TRBD2. The V segment lost 0 bases and the J segment 4 bases; nucleotides outside the gene matches: 9. The CDR3 is 17 residues long. Germline CDR1 and CDR2: SGHDN and FVKESK. CDR3 sequence: CASSQELAGIVGETQYF. In DNA form, the CDR3 reads TGTGCCAGCAGCCAAGAGCTAGCGGGAATAGTTGGAGAGACCCAGTACTTC.

The gene calls are TRBV7-3 and TRBJ2-7, with TRBD1 matching over 10 bases. In germline, CDR1 is SGHTA, CDR2 FQGTGA. The V and J ends lost 3 bases and 3 bases, in that order; junction bases with no gene match: 8. This CDR3 has 16 amino acids. CDR3 amino acids: CASSFGPGQGNYEQYF. In nucleotides, the CDR3 is TGTGCCAGCAGCTTCGGCCCGGGACAGGGGAACTACGAGCAGTACTTC.

CDR3 loop: CAWSVRRLYNEQFF. The CDR3 DNA follows: TGTGCCTGGAGTGTACGAAGACTATACAATGAGCAGTTCTTC. This chain joins TRBV30 and TRBJ2-1; D is possibly TRBD2 (5 bases). The CDR3 length is 14 residues. Per the germline V gene, CDR1 is GTSNPN and CDR2 is SVGIG (reference sequence). The V end was cut by 0 bases, the J end by 4 bases, with 10 bases between.

This clone was seen a single time. The rearrangement uses TRBV24-1 and TRBJ2-6, with D perhaps matching TRBD1 (5 bases). V shed 3 bases and J shed 0 bases, with 8 bases lying between them. The CDR3 sequence is 16 residues long. Germline CDR1 KGHDR, CDR2 SFDVKD. CDR3 nucleotides: TGTGCCACCAGTGATCAGACAGTCTCTGGGGCCAACGTCCTGACTTTC. Its protein is CATSDQTVSGANVLTF.

This rearrangement joins TRBV7-8 to TRBJ2-7; 9 bases align to TRBD2. Germline trimming cut 1 base from V and 5 bases from J; bases unmatched to any gene: 6. CDR1 and CDR2 (germline): SGHVS, FQNEAQ. This CDR3 spans 15 amino acids. The CDR3 DNA reads TGTGCCAGCAGCTTAGAAGTCGCTAGCGGGAACGAGCAGTACTTC. The encoded protein is CASSLEVASGNEQYF.

The rearrangement joins TRBV19 to TRBJ2-3, with TRBD1 as a possible D gene (7 bases). Trimming cost V 3 bases and J 2 bases, with 12 bases left between them. This CDR3 spans 15 amino acids. Germline V gene data show CDR1 as LNHDA and CDR2 as SQIVND (reference sequence). As DNA, the CDR3 is TGTGCCAGTAGTATCTCCAGGGGGGTCACAGATACGCAGTATTTT. This codes for CASSISRGVTDTQYF.

The V call is TRBV30, the J call TRBJ1-6, with 11 bases fitting TRBD1. Germline assignment: CDR1 GTSNPN and CDR2 SVGIG (reference sequence). V dropped 7 bases and J dropped 8; count of bases not matched to a gene: 4. The length of the CDR3 is 13 residues. The DNA of the CDR3 is TGTGCCTTGACGGACAGGGGGCATTCACCCCTCCACTTT. This sequence encodes CALTDRGHSPLHF.

This chain uses TRBV5-1 with TRBJ1-2; no clear D. The V gene lost 4 bases and the J gene lost 0 bases, with 7 bases spanning the gap. This CDR3 spans 13 amino acids. The germline CDR1 and CDR2 sequences are SGHRS and YFSETQ. The CDR3 reads CASSGRTNYGYTF. The CDR3 bases are TGCGCCAGCAGCGGCAGGACTAACTATGGCTACACCTTC.

The chain carries TRBV30 and TRBJ2-7; TRBD1 matches at 8 bases. Germline V gene data show CDR1 as GTSNPN and CDR2 as SVGIG (reference sequence). This CDR3 region has 13 residues. The V segment lost 2 bases and the J segment 3 bases; nucleotides outside the gene matches: 3. In DNA form, the CDR3 reads TGTGCCTGGAGTACCGACAGGGGCTACGAGCAGTACTTC. Protein: CAWSTDRGYEQYF.

The chain is built from TRBV10-1 and TRBJ1-2; TRBD1 agrees at 7 bases. The V gene's germline CDR1 is WNHNN and CDR2 SYGVQD (reference sequence). Losses at the gene ends were 8 bases for V and 0 bases for J; bases not matched to a gene: 9. The CDR3 length is 15 residues. The CDR3 sequence: CASDWDSETNYGYTF. CDR3 in DNA: TGCGCCAGCGATTGGGACAGCGAGACTAACTATGGCTACACCTTC.

The sample holds one count of this clone. Written as DNA, the CDR3 is TGTGCCAGCTCACCAGAGGGGGCCGATCAGCCCCAGCATTTT. Its translation: CASSPEGADQPQHF. V and J are TRBV18 and TRBJ1-5, with TRBD1 matching 7 bases. The V and J ends lost 2 bases and 5 bases, in that order; junction bases with no gene match: 3. Per germline, CDR1 KGHSH and CDR2 LQKENI. The CDR3 sequence is 14 residues long.

This clone appeared once. The chain recombines TRBV5-1 with TRBJ2-5; D is possibly TRBD1 (6 bases). The CDR3 has 13 residues. Germline V lookup: CDR1 SGHRS, CDR2 YFSETQ. The ends were cut back, 2 bases at V and 7 bases at J, with 12 bases in the middle. CDR3 coding DNA: TGCGCCAGCAGCTTCGGGACAAGTCGGACCCAGTACTTC. Protein product: CASSFGTSRTQYF.

The chain employs TRBV30 and TRBJ1-1, with D uncertain. Per germline, CDR1 GTSNPN and CDR2 SVGIG (reference sequence). The CDR3 has 13 residues. V was shortened by 4 bases and J by 1 base, with 10 bases between the two germline ends. CDR3 in amino acids: CAWIAEWNTEAFF. For the CDR3, the DNA is TGTGCCTGGATTGCCGAGTGGAACACTGAAGCTTTCTTT.

The chain's CDR3 is CASSLAGAGELFF. CDR3 DNA: TGTGCCAGCAGCCTAGCGGGAGCCGGGGAGCTGTTTTTT. This chain uses TRBV4-2 with TRBJ2-2; 9 positions agree with TRBD2. V lost 4 bases, J lost 6 bases, and 0 bases stayed unmatched. In germline, CDR1 is LGHNA, CDR2 YNFKEQ. The CDR3 extends over 13 amino acids.